The present entry profiles one TCR beta chain with its context. Its antigen is currently unknown. Profiling relied on immunoSEQ multiplex PCR, and the TCRdb table lists in-frame clones only, not all of them. This table has 200,000 to 250,000 clones, about 86% appearing once. The donors were members of the validation cohort, which comprised 100 to 150 subjects and was separate from the first cohort of 600 to 850 subjects. This record comes from a study of cytomegalovirus exposure and HLA in healthy donors. General study findings and limits: In vitro confirmation showed a few CMV-associated chains to be CMV antigen specific. The study flagged about 160 TCR beta chains as cytomegalovirus-associated.

J was trimmed by 7 bases and V by 3 bases; bases with no gene match: 0. The CDR3 is made up of 12 amino acids. Germline CDR1 SGHAT, CDR2 FQNNGV. This clonotype was sampled from a man younger than 35 in good health and CMV-seronegative. Specimen: PBMCs. The chain joins TRBV11-2 to TRBJ2-1; 7 bases fit TRBD2. CDR3 amino acids: CASSFGGNEQFF. The CDR3 DNA follows: TGTGCCAGCAGCTTCGGGGGGAATGAGCAGTTCTTC.